This is a list of T cell receptor beta chains from one sample in a study of glioma-infiltrating T cells. TCRdb recomputed calls from the multiplex PCR reads with MiXCR, one row per CDR3 protein. The sample carries roughly 200,000 distinct CDR3 sequences, around 40% recorded once. The specimen sequenced was glioma tissue, nonneoplastic brain tissue, or PBMCs (not recorded which). These receptors came from a human donor with low-grade glioma or glioblastoma, undergoing nonglioma brain surgery, or in good health (not recorded which). Each CDR3 is given with its conserved first and last residue. A D gene is named only where the DNA matches it firmly. Clone size appears in some rows only: once, few, many, or a class for an expanded clone.

>TRBV11-2|few|TRBJ2-7|NA
CASSVAEFASGTYEQYF
TGTGCCAGCAGCGTAGCCGAGTTTGCGTCAGGGACCTACGAGCAGTACTTC
>TRBV6-1|many|TRBJ2-2|TRBD2
CASSPGLANTGELFF
TGTGCCAGTTCTCCGGGACTAGCGAACACCGGGGAGCTGTTTTTT
>TRBV28|many|TRBJ2-3|NA
CASSHLRAASTDTQYF
TGTGCCAGCAGCCACCTACGCGCCGCTAGCACAGATACGCAGTATTTT
>TRBV28|many|TRBJ2-3|TRBD2
CASSVISGSTDTQYF
TGTGCCAGCAGCGTCATTAGCGGGAGCACAGATACGCAGTATTTT
>TRBV2|NA|TRBJ2-7|NA
CASRPIAGSGYAQYF
TGTGCCAGCAGACCCATCGCGGGGAGTGGTTACGCGCAGTACTTC
>TRBV28|NA|TRBJ1-3|NA
CASSLSGTDNSGKAIYF
TGTGCCAGCAGTTTGAGCGGCACAGATAACTCTGGAAAAGCCATATATTTT
>TRBV6-4|NA|TRBJ2-4|TRBD1
CASSDRTGDLNIQYF
TGTGCCAGCAGTGACCGGACAGGGGATTTAAACATTCAGTACTTC
>TRBV19|NA|TRBJ2-3|TRBD2
CASKAGVTTDTQYF
TGTGCCAGTAAGGCGGGAGTTACCACAGATACGCAGTATTTT
>TRBV20-1|NA|TRBJ2-5|NA
CSGTLQETQYF
TGCAGTGGGACTTTACAAGAGACACAGTACTTC
>TRBV2|many|TRBJ2-7|NA
CASSEQPGIGEQYF
TGTGCCAGCAGTGAACAGCCGGGGATTGGGGAGCAGTACTTC
>TRBV2|NA|TRBJ1-5|TRBD1
CASRKDRVGQHQHF
TGTGCCAGCAGAAAGGACAGGGTAGGGCAGCACCAGCATTTT
>TRBV5-1|many|TRBJ2-7|NA
CASSLGHTSSYEQYF
TGCGCCAGCAGCTTGGGTCACACGAGCTCCTACGAGCAGTACTTC
>TRBV27|many|TRBJ2-1|NA
CASSLITGSYNEQFF
TGTGCCAGCAGTTTAATTACTGGCTCCTACAATGAGCAGTTCTTC
>TRBV5-1|NA|TRBJ1-4|NA
CASSSRPGVNEKLFF
TGCGCCAGCAGCTCGCGACCAGGGGTTAATGAAAAACTGTTTTTT
>TRBV20-1|few|TRBJ2-6|TRBD2
CSALDPGLASGANVLTF
TGCAGTGCCCTAGATCCGGGACTAGCGTCCGGGGCCAACGTCCTGACTTTC
>TRBV7-2|NA|TRBJ2-3|NA
CASRLGLEGTDTQYF
TGTGCCAGCAGGTTAGGGCTAGAGGGCACAGATACGCAGTATTTT
>TRBV12-3/TRBV12-4|NA|TRBJ2-7|NA
CASSLGGAWEQYF
TGTGCCAGCAGTTTGGGGGGGGCGTGGGAGCAGTACTTC
>TRBV6-5|NA|TRBJ2-3|TRBD2
CASSLTGLAYTDTQYF
TGTGCCAGCAGCTTGACGGGACTAGCCTACACAGATACGCAGTATTTT
>TRBV27|NA|TRBJ1-1|NA
CASSLKGRYTGAFF
TGTGCCAGCAGTTTAAAGGGGAGGTACACTGGAGCTTTCTTT
>TRBV6-1|many|TRBJ2-1|NA
CASSEKDVPPFVEQFF
TGTGCCAGCAGTGAAAAGGATGTACCACCTTTTGTTGAGCAGTTCTTC
>TRBV5-1|NA|TRBJ2-7|TRBD2
CASSELGPSGSYEQYF
TGCGCCAGCAGCGAGCTTGGTCCTAGCGGGAGCTACGAGCAGTACTTC
>TRBV27|many|TRBJ2-2|NA
CASREDREGRELFF
TGTGCCAGTAGGGAGGACAGGGAGGGCCGGGAGCTGTTTTTT